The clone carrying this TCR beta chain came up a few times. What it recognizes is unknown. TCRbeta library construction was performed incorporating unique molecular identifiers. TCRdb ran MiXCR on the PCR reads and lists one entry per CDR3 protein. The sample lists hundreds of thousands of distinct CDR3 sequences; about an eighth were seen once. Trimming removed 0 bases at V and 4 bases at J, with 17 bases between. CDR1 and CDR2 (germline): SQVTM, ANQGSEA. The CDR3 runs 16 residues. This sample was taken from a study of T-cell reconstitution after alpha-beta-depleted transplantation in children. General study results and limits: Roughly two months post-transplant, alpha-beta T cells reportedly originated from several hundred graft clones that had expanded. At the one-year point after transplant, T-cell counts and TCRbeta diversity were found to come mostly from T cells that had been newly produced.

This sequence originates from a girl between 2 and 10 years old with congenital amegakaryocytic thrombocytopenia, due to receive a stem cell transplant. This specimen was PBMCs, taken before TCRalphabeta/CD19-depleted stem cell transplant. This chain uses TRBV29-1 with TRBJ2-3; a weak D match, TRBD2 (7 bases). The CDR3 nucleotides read TGCAGCGTTGAAGACAGCCTGGGGGGGCGGCCAGATACGCAGTATTTT. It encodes CSVEDSLGGRPDTQYF.